A selection of T cell receptor beta chains follows, all from one sample in a study of CD8+ T cells in alopecia areata. TCRdb's table, derived via immunoSEQ multiplex PCR, lists solely in-frame clones and lacks some. The repertoire consists of about 87,000 clones, with around 71% occurring once and the leading ten covering 17%. The sequenced sample was CD8+ T cells sorted from blood, obtained at approximately week 42, from a patient treated with tofacitinib. These receptors were collected from a human donor with alopecia areata. Both conserved end residues are part of each CDR3. Each record gives: V gene, CDR3 protein.

v_gene: TRBV13; CDR3aa: CASSLGTGWYGYTF
v_gene: TRBV7-6; CDR3aa: CASSRLGTEAFF
v_gene: TRBV29-1; CDR3aa: CSVVFGRNTGELFF
v_gene: TRBV5-1; CDR3aa: CASSVTYEQYF
v_gene: TRBV2; CDR3aa: CASSPTVNTEAFF
v_gene: TRBV27; CDR3aa: CASSFLGDEQFF
v_gene: TRBV6-5; CDR3aa: CASSTRTNEQFF
v_gene: TRBV11-2; CDR3aa: CASSSPPTDTQYF
v_gene: TRBV29-1; CDR3aa: CSVEPMSLEGYTF
v_gene: TRBV19; CDR3aa: CASSKVLAGGLIDSYNEQFF
v_gene: TRBV27; CDR3aa: CASSSESRRHYGYTF
v_gene: TRBV6-7; CDR3aa: CASSYPRAETNSPLHF
v_gene: TRBV7-6; CDR3aa: CASSSDDHSGANVLTF
v_gene: TRBV7-9; CDR3aa: CASSSPKEGNQPQHF
v_gene: TRBV7-9; CDR3aa: CASGERANYGYTF